The 27 T cell receptor beta chains presented below share a single source sample, sequenced in a study of T cells after yellow fever vaccination. TCRdb analysed the 5' RACE reads with MiXCR anew, one entry per CDR3 protein. The sample shows just over 300,000 distinct CDR3 sequences, roughly 4% of them seen only once. The sequencing here drew on PBMCs, taken on the day of the yellow fever booster vaccination. These receptors were collected from a man aged 18 to 35 who received the YFV17D yellow fever vaccine.

This clonotype was found many times. This chain links TRBV5-1 with TRBJ2-5; 7 nucleotides agree with TRBD1. V shed 7 bases, J shed 0 bases, and the junction held 6 bases outside the gene matches. CDR3 size: 14 residues. The germline CDR1 and CDR2 sequences are SGHRS and YFSETQ. This chain's CDR3 is CASAGTAYQETQYF. The CDR3, as DNA: TGCGCCAGCGCCGGGACAGCGTACCAAGAGACCCAGTACTTC.

V gene TRBV27 combines with J gene TRBJ2-3; tentatively, D is TRBD1 (5 bases). The germline gives CDR1 MNHEY, CDR2 SMNVEV (reference sequence). The CDR3 contains 15 residues. The V gene lost 6 bases and the J gene lost 2 bases, with 15 bases spanning the gap. The CDR3, as DNA: TGTGCCAGCAGAGACAGCTTGGGAACCACAGATACGCAGTATTTT. Residues: CASRDSLGTTDTQYF.

The chain couples TRBV6-6 to TRBJ1-2, with D unresolved. Germline V gives CDR1 MNHNY, CDR2 SVGAGI (reference sequence). This CDR3 contains 12 residues. The germline V and J ends were trimmed by 7 bases and 8 bases, with 14 bases remaining between them. Written as DNA, the CDR3 is TGTGCCAGCACCCCGTCCGGGTACGGCTACACCTTC. Amino acids: CASTPSGYGYTF.

This clonotype was seen more than once but under ten times. The rearrangement links TRBV12-3 or TRBV12-4 to TRBJ1-1; D is unclear. The V gene lost 0 bases and the J gene lost 6 bases, with 8 bases spanning the gap. The CDR3 has 13 residues. The DNA of the CDR3 is TGTGCCAGCAGTTTAGCGCTAGGACCTGAAGCTTTCTTT. Protein: CASSLALGPEAFF.

This clonotype was counted only a few times. V and J are TRBV6-6 and TRBJ1-1; perhaps TRBD1 as D (5 bases). V lost 6 bases, J lost 3 bases, and 23 bases lay in between. Germline-derived CDR1 and CDR2 are MNHNY and SVGAGI (reference sequence). The CDR3 covers 17 residues. CDR3: CASRGLTVRGWDTEAFF. In DNA, the CDR3 is TGTGCCAGCAGGGGCTTGACAGTGAGGGGTTGGGACACTGAAGCTTTCTTT.

The table lists this clonotype with a few counts. V gene TRBV11-2 combines with J gene TRBJ1-6; 7 nucleotides align to TRBD1. The trim removed 5 bases at V and 9 bases at J, leaving 7 bases unmatched. The CDR3 length is 14 residues. CDR1 is SGHAT and CDR2 is FQNNGV in the germline V gene. The CDR3 DNA sequence: TGTGCCAGCAGCAGGGAGGGGGCAGGTTCACCCCTCCACTTT. It encodes CASSREGAGSPLHF.

This clonotype was picked up many times. This chain links TRBV5-1 with TRBJ2-3; TRBD2 agrees at 12 bases. The V gene's germline CDR1 is SGHRS and CDR2 YFSETQ. J gave up 0 bases and V 2 bases, and 7 bases lay outside the gene matches. This CDR3 comprises 18 residues. CDR3 DNA: TGCGCCAGCAGCTTCATCGGCACTAGCGGGGGGAGCACAGATACGCAGTATTTT. This translates into CASSFIGTSGGSTDTQYF. Drawing the rest from reference TRBV5-1 and TRBJ2-3, the complete variable domain is KAGVTQTPRYLIKTRGQQVTLSCSPISGHRSVSWYQQTPGQGLQFLFEYFSETQRNKGNFPGRFSGRQFSNSRSEMNVSTLELGDSALYLCASSFIGTSGGSTDTQYFGPGTRLTVL.

This clonotype came up many times. V usage is TRBV6-6 and J usage is TRBJ2-1; D is uncertain. V shed 6 bases and J shed 7 bases, with 7 bases lying between them. Germline assignment: CDR1 MNHNY and CDR2 SVGAGI (reference sequence). CDR3 size: 11 residues. In nucleotides, the CDR3 is TGTGCCAGCAGATTCGGAAATGAGCAGTTCTTC. It translates to CASRFGNEQFF.

The chain is built from TRBV7-7 and TRBJ2-2; TRBD1 aligns across 8 bases. The CDR3 length is 14 residues. V was clipped by 8 bases and J by 5 bases; unmatched bases: 7. Germline V gene data show CDR1 as SSHAT and CDR2 as FNYEAQ (reference sequence). CDR3 amino acids: CASSYNRGTGELFF. CDR3 in DNA: TGTGCCAGCTCATATAACAGGGGGACCGGGGAGCTGTTTTTT.

This sequence joins TRBV12-3 or TRBV12-4 and TRBJ2-7, with TRBD2 as a possible D gene (6 bases). This CDR3 region has 15 residues. Trimming stripped 5 bases from V and 0 bases from J, with 14 bases between. Here the CDR3 DNA reads TGTGCCAGCAGTCCGGCGAGGGACTCCTCCTACGAGCAGTACTTC. Residues: CASSPARDSSYEQYF.

This clonotype has a count of ten or more. The J gene is TRBJ2-2, the V gene TRBV24-1; tentative D call: TRBD1 (5 bases). Germline V CDR1 and CDR2: KGHDR, SFDVKD. The CDR3 length is 12 residues. The V gene lost 9 bases and the J gene lost 4 bases, with 8 bases spanning the gap. CDR3 loop: CATGASTGELFF. The CDR3 region has the DNA TGTGCCACCGGGGCGAGCACCGGGGAGCTGTTTTTT.

This clonotype appeared a few times. The genes are TRBV18 and TRBJ2-1; TRBD2 matches 8 bases. Trimming removed 8 bases from V and 9 bases from J; junction bases left unmatched: 15. Germline lookup yields CDR1 KGHSH and CDR2 LQKENI. This CDR3 is built from 15 residues. The CDR3 protein is CASGPQGLGLLEQFF. The CDR3 bases are TGTGCCAGCGGACCGCAGGGACTAGGGCTTCTTGAGCAGTTCTTC.

The chain couples TRBV4-3 to TRBJ2-5; TRBD1 is a possible D gene (6 bases). This CDR3 is 14 amino acids long. The germline CDR1 and CDR2 sequences are LGHNA and YSLEER. V lost 0 bases and J lost 5, with 10 bases in between. CDR3 bases: TGCGCCAGCAGCCAAGAGAGTAGGGGGGAGACCCAGTACTTC. Translating it yields CASSQESRGETQYF.

This clonotype was seen repeatedly, ten times or more. The chain employs TRBV11-2 and TRBJ1-2; weak D call: TRBD1 (5 bases). Germline values: CDR1 SGHAT, CDR2 FQNNGV. The CDR3 has 14 amino acids. Trimming removed 4 bases at V and 8 bases at J, with 17 bases between. CDR3 coding DNA: TGTGCCAGCAGCTCCCTTTGGAAGGGGAGCGGCTACACCTTC. Its protein is CASSSLWKGSGYTF. The whole variable domain, remainder taken from reference TRBV11-2 and TRBJ1-2, is EAGVAQSPRYKIIEKRQSVAFWCNPISGHATLYWYQQILGQGPKLLIQFQNNGVVDDSQLPKDRFSAERLKGVDSTLKIQPAKLEDSAVYLCASSSLWKGSGYTFGSGTRLTVV.

There are a few counts of this clonotype. The chain couples TRBV20-1 to TRBJ1-1, with 7 bases aligning to TRBD1. CDR3 length equals 13 residues. The V and J ends lost 5 bases and 0 bases, in that order; junction bases with no gene match: 3. CDR1 and CDR2 from the germline V gene are DFQATT and SNEGSKA (reference sequence). The CDR3 DNA reads TGCAGTGCTCCGGGACAGTTGAACACTGAAGCTTTCTTT. This encodes CSAPGQLNTEAFF.

This clonotype was counted ten times or more. The chain links TRBV20-1 to TRBJ2-1; D is possibly TRBD1 or TRBD2 (5 bases each). The CDR3 consists of 17 residues. Per germline, CDR1 DFQATT and CDR2 SNEGSKA (reference sequence). V was shortened by 0 bases and J by 7 bases, with 22 bases between the two germline ends. Written as DNA, the CDR3 is TGCAGTGCTAGAGATCTTACCAGCGGACAAAAGGGGAATGAGCAGTTCTTC. Residues: CSARDLTSGQKGNEQFF.

This clonotype turned up a few times. The gene calls are TRBV15 and TRBJ2-5; D may be TRBD1 (6 bases). This CDR3 region has 15 residues. CDR1 LNHNV and CDR2 YYDKDF come from the germline V gene (reference sequence). V lost 0 bases to trimming and J lost 2 bases, with 10 bases between them. This CDR3 reads CATSRDQGLQETQYF. CDR3 coding DNA: TGTGCCACCAGCAGAGATCAGGGGTTACAAGAGACCCAGTACTTC.

This chain joins TRBV7-8 and TRBJ1-2, with 8 nucleotides matching TRBD1. J was trimmed by 6 bases and V by 0 bases; bases with no gene match: 3. The CDR3 is 14 residues long. CDR1 is SGHVS and CDR2 is FQNEAQ in the germline V gene. Written as DNA, the CDR3 is TGTGCCAGCAGCTTAGCCCAGGGGGCCGATGGCTACACCTTC. Translated: CASSLAQGADGYTF.

This clonotype was seen a few times. CDR3: CAWSVGTGGRNSPLHF. Written as DNA, the CDR3 is TGTGCCTGGAGTGTAGGAACAGGGGGCCGCAATTCACCCCTCCACTTT. The chain is built from TRBV30 and TRBJ1-6; 9 nucleotides line up with TRBD1. The trim removed 0 bases at V and 7 bases at J, leaving 7 bases unmatched. Per the germline V gene, CDR1 is GTSNPN and CDR2 is SVGIG (reference sequence). This CDR3 region has 16 residues.

This clonotype was recorded at least ten times. The chain couples TRBV4-2 to TRBJ2-5; TRBD2 is a possible D gene (6 bases). The CDR3 spans 18 residues. The V and J ends lost 0 bases and 5 bases respectively, with 22 bases between them. The germline CDR1 and CDR2 sequences are LGHNA and YNFKEQ. The CDR3 sequence is CASSQDWRDHVGVETQYF. In DNA, the CDR3 is TGTGCCAGCAGCCAAGATTGGCGGGACCATGTTGGGGTGGAGACCCAGTACTTC.

The chain links TRBV4-3 to TRBJ1-4; no firm D call. Trimming took 1 base from V and 4 from J, leaving 7 bases between them. The V gene's germline CDR1 is LGHNA and CDR2 YSLEER. The CDR3 totals 14 residues. CDR3 sequence: CASSQGVFNEKLFF. The DNA for the CDR3 is TGCGCCAGCAGCCAAGGGGTTTTTAATGAAAAACTGTTTTTT.

The sample holds many counts of this clonotype. The V gene is TRBV10-3, the J gene TRBJ2-7; weak D call: TRBD1 (6 bases). Germline CDR1 ENHRY, CDR2 SYGVKD. The CDR3 loop spans 14 amino acids. The V end lost 6 bases, the J end lost 3 bases, and 15 bases lay between the germline ends. The CDR3 region has the DNA TGTGCCATCAGATCAGGGGACGGTGGCTACGAGCAGTACGTC. Translation gives CAIRSGDGGYEQYV.

Many counts were recorded for this clonotype. This rearrangement joins TRBV5-1 to TRBJ2-2; 12 positions agree with TRBD2. The ends lost 5 bases at V and 0 bases at J; junction bases unmatched: 2. From germline, CDR1 is SGHRS and CDR2 YFSETQ. CDR3 size: 16 residues. For the CDR3, the DNA is TGCGCCAGCAGTGGACTAGCGGGGCCGAACACCGGGGAGCTGTTTTTT. Residues: CASSGLAGPNTGELFF.

V usage is TRBV4-3 and J usage is TRBJ2-5, with 7 positions matching TRBD2. The CDR3 has 15 amino acids. The junction had 6 bases not matched to a gene; V was cut back by 3 bases and J by 2 bases. Germline V gives CDR1 LGHNA, CDR2 YSLEER. The DNA for the CDR3 is TGCGCCAGCAGCCAGTTCCGGACTAGGCAAGAGACCCAGTACTTC. It encodes CASSQFRTRQETQYF.

A few counts support this clonotype. The V and J genes are TRBV6-5 and TRBJ2-1; TRBD2 aligns across 9 bases. The CDR3 extends over 15 amino acids. CDR1 MNHEY and CDR2 SVGAGI come from the germline V gene. V shed 4 bases and J 7 bases; nucleotides not matched to a gene: 8. The CDR3 DNA follows: TGTGCCAGCAGTTCTATCCGACTAGCGGTAAATGAGCAGTTCTTC. Encoded protein: CASSSIRLAVNEQFF.

A few counts support this clonotype. This chain uses TRBV12-3 or TRBV12-4 with TRBJ1-5; D uncertain. The CDR3 spans 13 residues. Trimming shortened V by 4 bases and J by 5 bases, and 9 bases separated the two germline ends. The CDR3 DNA follows: TGTGCCAGCAGTTGGAGCCCCGATCAGCCCCAGCATTTT. Residues: CASSWSPDQPQHF.

This clonotype was counted many times. The rearrangement links TRBV7-9 to TRBJ2-3; D may be TRBD2 (6 bases). The CDR3 is 14 residues long. V shed 3 bases and J shed 4 bases, with 11 bases lying between them. The germline CDR1 and CDR2 sequences are SEHNR and FQNEAQ (reference sequence). CDR3 coding DNA: TGTGCCAGCAGCTTCGGGGGTAGTGCAGATACGCAGTATTTT. This translates into CASSFGGSADTQYF. The complete variable domain, with remaining parts taken from reference TRBV7-9 and TRBJ2-3, reads DTGVSQNPRHKITKRGQNVTFRCDPISEHNRLYWYRQTLGQGPEFLTYFQNEAQLEKSRLLSDRFSAERPKGSFSTLEIQRTEQGDSAMYLCASSFGGSADTQYFGPGTRLTVL.